Following are 26 T cell receptor beta chains from one sample sequenced in a study of T cells in Graves' hyperthyroidism and ophthalmopathy. RNA transcripts yielded amplified TCR beta CDR3 regions. The HTBI primer set drove a first-round RT-PCR of the TCR CDR3. Each CDR3 protein is one row after TCRdb ran MiXCR on the multiplex PCR reads. The table includes hundreds of thousands of distinct CDR3 sequences, about 15% detected once. The sample consisted of blood. The source is a woman aged 45-60 years with Graves' ophthalmopathy.

Ten or more counts support this clonotype. This rearrangement joins TRBV29-1 to TRBJ2-2; D may be TRBD1 (5 bases). Trimming shortened V by 1 base and J by 1 base, and 7 bases separated the two germline ends. CDR1 and CDR2 from the germline V gene are SQVTM and ANQGSEA. The CDR3 extends over 14 amino acids. The CDR3 loop is CSVEGGGNTGELFF. For the CDR3, the DNA is TGCAGCGTTGAAGGGGGCGGGAACACCGGGGAGCTGTTTTTT.

The rearrangement uses TRBV24-1 and TRBJ2-1; TRBD2 matches 8 bases. V lost 1 base and J lost 3; bases outside the gene matches: 4. This CDR3 contains 16 residues. The germline V gene has CDR1 KGHDR and CDR2 SFDVKD. The CDR3 bases are TGTGCCACCAGTGATTTATCAGCGGGGGTCTACAATGAGCAGTTCTTC. Residues: CATSDLSAGVYNEQFF.

This clonotype occurred many times. The J gene is TRBJ1-1, the V gene TRBV28, with a tentative D call TRBD1 (5 bases). In germline, CDR1 is MDHEN, CDR2 SYDVKM. The V and J ends lost 2 bases and 9 bases respectively, with 13 bases between them. The CDR3 is made up of 13 amino acids. The CDR3 here is CASSLVTVEQAFF. In DNA, the CDR3 is TGTGCCAGCAGTTTAGTGACAGTAGAACAAGCTTTCTTT.

This clonotype was counted only a few times. The genes are TRBV7-2 and TRBJ1-1, with a weak D call TRBD1 (6 bases). This CDR3 region has 17 residues. The germline gives CDR1 SGHTA, CDR2 FQGNSA. Trimming pared 1 base from V and 4 bases from J, leaving 19 bases between. The CDR3 is CASSLDFGGWPVTEAFF. The CDR3 DNA follows: TGTGCCAGCAGCTTAGACTTCGGGGGCTGGCCCGTCACTGAAGCTTTCTTT.

The chain employs TRBV3-1 and TRBJ2-2, with 10 bases aligning to TRBD2. With 4 bases clipped from V and 3 bases from J, the junction kept 5 bases outside the gene matches. The CDR3 is 16 amino acids. Germline V gene sequence: CDR1 LGHDT, CDR2 YNNKEL (reference sequence). The DNA for the CDR3 is TGTGCCAGCAGCCGAGGACTAGCGGACCACACCGGGGAGCTGTTTTTT. This translates into CASSRGLADHTGELFF. Full variable domain (remainder filled in from reference TRBV3-1 and TRBJ2-2): DTAVSQTPKYLVTQMGNDKSIKCEQNLGHDTMYWYKQDSKKFLKIMFSYNNKELIINETVPNRFSPKSPDKAHLNLHINSLELGDSAVYFCASSRGLADHTGELFFGEGSRLTVL.

The CDR3: CASSIPSQGRRVNQPQHF. Written as DNA, the CDR3 is TGTGCCAGCAGCATACCTTCTCAGGGGCGGAGGGTCAATCAGCCCCAGCATTTT. The chain couples TRBV6-1 to TRBJ1-5; D may be TRBD1 (6 bases). The V gene lost 6 bases and the J gene lost 3 bases, with 24 bases spanning the gap. CDR1 and CDR2 from the germline V gene are MNHNS and SASEGT. CDR3 size: 18 residues.

This chain joins TRBV9 and TRBJ2-1, with 8 bases fitting TRBD2. After removal of 3 bases from V and 6 bases from J, the junction contained 8 bases not matched to a gene. The CDR3 has 15 amino acids. CDR1 and CDR2 from the germline V gene are SGDLS and YYNGEE. CDR3 loop: CASSARTSSSNEQFF. The CDR3 bases are TGTGCCAGCAGCGCAAGGACTAGCAGCTCCAATGAGCAGTTCTTC.

Turning to this clonotype: One end of the junction is discordant with germline, which a read error may explain. This rearrangement joins TRBV9 to TRBJ2-7; D uncertain. From germline, CDR1 is SGDLS and CDR2 YYNGEE. CDR3 length equals 12 residues. CDR3 sequence (DNA): TGTGCCAGCAGCGGGCGCTCCTACGGGCAGTACTTC. Translation gives CASSGRSYGQYF.

This clonotype appeared many times. The rearrangement links TRBV28 to TRBJ1-5, with a possible D match to TRBD1 (6 bases). This CDR3 is built from 15 residues. The V and J ends lost 6 bases and 7 bases respectively, with 19 bases between them. Germline V gene lookup returns CDR1 MDHEN and CDR2 SYDVKM. The CDR3 DNA is TGTGCCAGCAGCGACCTCGACAGGACGTCCCAGCCCCAGCATTTT. Residues: CASSDLDRTSQPQHF.

The J gene is TRBJ2-7, the V gene TRBV20-1, with 8 positions matching TRBD2. J gave up 5 bases and V 4 bases, and 10 bases lay outside the gene matches. Germline loops: CDR1 DFQATT, CDR2 SNEGSKA (reference sequence). This CDR3 contains 14 residues. The CDR3 sequence is CSAIAGTRGDEQYF. CDR3 nucleotides: TGCAGTGCTATCGCCGGGACTAGAGGGGACGAGCAGTACTTC.

V and J are TRBV6-2 or TRBV6-3 and TRBJ2-1, with 9 bases that match TRBD2. The germline gives CDR1 MNHEY, CDR2 SVGEGT. V trimming: 5 bases; J trimming: 9 bases; junction bases outside the gene matches: 5. The CDR3 consists of 13 residues. CDR3 sequence reads: CASSKGLASEQFF. CDR3 DNA sequence: TGTGCCAGCAGTAAGGGACTAGCATCTGAGCAGTTCTTC.

The CDR3 is CASRKGGGRRSYTF. The CDR3 nucleotides read TGTGCCAGCAGAAAAGGCGGGGGGCGGCGAAGCTACACCTTC. This chain links TRBV27 with TRBJ1-2, with a tentative D call TRBD1 (6 bases). CDR1 MNHEY and CDR2 SMNVEV come from the germline V gene (reference sequence). Trimming stripped 6 bases from V and 9 bases from J, with 20 bases between. CDR3 size: 14 residues.

The rearrangement uses TRBV19 and TRBJ2-1; perhaps TRBD2 as D (6 bases). V lost 6 bases, J lost 2 bases, and 14 bases lay in between. This CDR3 region has 15 residues. Per the germline V gene, CDR1 is LNHDA and CDR2 is SQIVND (reference sequence). The CDR3 bases are TGTGCCAGTAGAGGTTTGGCGGGGCCCTACAATGAGCAGTTCTTC. Its protein is CASRGLAGPYNEQFF.

This clonotype was counted ten times or more. This chain joins TRBV7-2 and TRBJ2-3; D ambiguous. The CDR3 is 13 amino acids. CDR1 SGHTA and CDR2 FQGNSA come from the germline V gene. The V end lost 4 bases, the J end lost 1 base, and 6 bases lay between the germline ends. The DNA of the CDR3 is TGTGCCAGCAGCTCACCGGGCACAGATACGCAGTATTTT. It yields the protein CASSSPGTDTQYF.

This clonotype was counted ten times or more. The chain carries TRBV18 and TRBJ2-1; a weak D match, TRBD2 (5 bases). Germline V CDR1 and CDR2: KGHSH, LQKENI. V dropped 3 bases and J dropped 0 bases, with 9 bases sitting between them. CDR3 length equals 15 residues. The CDR3 loop is CASSPPGSSYNEQFF. The CDR3 DNA sequence: TGTGCCAGCTCACCTCCGGGGAGCTCCTACAATGAGCAGTTCTTC.

V gene TRBV20-1 combines with J gene TRBJ2-7; D gene unclear. V shed 5 bases and J shed 2 bases, with 10 bases lying between them. The CDR3 has 12 residues. CDR1 and CDR2 (germline): DFQATT, SNEGSKA (reference sequence). CDR3 nucleotide sequence: TGCAGTGCTCCCTCCAGGACCTACGAGCAGTACTTC. The encoded protein is CSAPSRTYEQYF.

This clonotype was picked up many times. This sequence joins TRBV20-1 and TRBJ2-1, with TRBD2 identical over 10 bases. Unmatched junction bases numbered 12, after V lost 0 bases and J lost 7 bases. The germline V gene has CDR1 DFQATT and CDR2 SNEGSKA (reference sequence). This CDR3 region has 17 residues. DNA of the CDR3: TGCAGTGCTAGAGATCCTAGCGGGAGAGTCCACCGGAATGAGCAGTTCTTC. Translating it yields CSARDPSGRVHRNEQFF.

Only a few counts were recorded for this clonotype. J is TRBJ2-7 and V is TRBV24-1, with D possibly being TRBD2 (5 bases). Deletions cut 3 bases from V and 0 bases from J, with 11 bases between. Germline values: CDR1 KGHDR, CDR2 SFDVKD. The CDR3 sequence is 15 residues long. The CDR3 here is CATSDPLTTSYEQYF. Here the CDR3 DNA reads TGTGCCACCAGTGATCCCTTGACTACCTCCTACGAGCAGTACTTC.

The gene calls are TRBV6-2 or TRBV6-3 and TRBJ1-5; 9 bases are a match to TRBD1. Trimming removed 7 bases from V and 2 bases from J; junction bases left unmatched: 18. This CDR3 has 19 amino acids. The V gene's germline CDR1 is MNHEY and CDR2 SVGEGT. The CDR3 region has the DNA TGTGCCAGCACCAAGCCGGACAGGGGCGCTCTGCAGGGCAATCAGCCCCAGCATTTT. Protein sequence: CASTKPDRGALQGNQPQHF.

This clonotype has a count of ten or more. The chain joins TRBV24-1 to TRBJ2-1; 12 nucleotides agree with TRBD2. The CDR3 spans 15 residues. J lost 9 bases, V lost 3 bases, and 5 bases had no gene match. The V gene's germline CDR1 is KGHDR and CDR2 SFDVKD. The CDR3 region is CATSDLTSGSTEQFF. The CDR3 DNA is TGTGCCACCAGTGATCTGACTAGCGGGAGTACTGAGCAGTTCTTC.

The CDR3 DNA reads as TGCGCCAGCAGCCAGCTAGCGGGAGACTCCTACAATGAGCAGTTCTTC. Translating gives CASSQLAGDSYNEQFF. The chain has TRBV4-1 and TRBJ2-1; 10 bases line up with TRBD2. In germline, CDR1 is MGHRA, CDR2 YSYEKL. This CDR3 region has 16 residues. Trimming took 3 bases from V and 0 from J; bases not matched to a gene: 2.

As to this clonotype: At one end the junction does not follow the germline gene, possibly because of a read error. J is TRBJ2-7 and V is TRBV7-9; D might be TRBD2 (5 bases). This CDR3 contains 13 residues. The germline V gene has CDR1 SEHNR and CDR2 FQNEAQ (reference sequence). CDR3 sequence reads: CASSPRRSYKQYF. In DNA form, the CDR3 reads TGTGCCAGCAGCCCCAGGAGGTCCTACAAGCAGTACTTC.

V gene TRBV25-1 combines with J gene TRBJ1-5, with D unclear. The CDR3 has 14 amino acids. The V and J ends lost 6 bases and 2 bases respectively, with 11 bases between them. Germline assignment: CDR1 MGHDK and CDR2 SYGVNS. The CDR3, as DNA: TGTGCCAGCAGCCACGGCAGCCGCAATCAGCCCCAGCATTTT. Amino acids: CASSHGSRNQPQHF.

The gene calls are TRBV9 and TRBJ2-1; TRBD2 matches at 9 bases. The CDR3 is made up of 16 amino acids. Germline V gene lookup returns CDR1 SGDLS and CDR2 YYNGEE. V was clipped by 0 bases and J by 4 bases; unmatched bases: 5. The CDR3 region is CASSVASGKWYNEQFF. In DNA form, the CDR3 reads TGTGCCAGCAGCGTAGCTAGCGGGAAATGGTACAATGAGCAGTTCTTC.

There are many counts of this clonotype. The chain links TRBV2 to TRBJ2-7; 9 bases match TRBD1. V gave up 7 bases and J gave up 1 base; unmatched junction bases: 11. This CDR3 is built from 16 residues. The V gene's germline CDR1 is SNHLY and CDR2 FYNNEI. CDR3 bases: TGTGCCAGCAAAGATTCCGGGACAGGGATTTCCTACGAGCAGTACTTC. Translation gives CASKDSGTGISYEQYF.

This clonotype was picked up many times. This chain uses TRBV20-1 with TRBJ2-5; 8 bases fit TRBD1. This CDR3 is built from 14 residues. V lost 2 bases to trimming and J lost 1 base; unmatched junction nucleotides: 3. CDR1 is DFQATT and CDR2 is SNEGSKA in the germline V gene (reference sequence). DNA of the CDR3: TGCAGTGCTAGACAGGGGGCGTCCCAAGAGACCCAGTACTTC. Its protein is CSARQGASQETQYF.